This is a list of T cell receptor beta chains from one sample in a study of response to subunit inactivated influenza vaccine. Each CDR3 protein is one row after TCRdb ran MiXCR on the RT-PCR reads. The sample yields more than 400,000 distinct CDR3 sequences, 7.2% seen once. The sample consisted of PBMCs from blood, taken approximately 25 months after vaccination. All receptors derive from a man aged 45-69 years who received an inactivated influenza vaccine. CDR3s include the opening cysteine and the closing phenylalanine or tryptophan. The order of the fields is D gene, clone size, V gene, J gene, CDR3 DNA, CDR3 protein. The D gene is left open where the match is weak. Clone size is shown for a subset of rows, as once, few, many or a class of expanded clone.

.	.	TRBV7-2	TRBJ2-5	TGTGCCAGCACCTTAAGGGGAGGAGAAGAGACCCAGTACTTC	CASTLRGGEETQYF
.	.	TRBV4-3	TRBJ1-5	TGCGCCAGCAGCCAAGATCACTGGCGCAATCAGCCCCAGCATTTT	CASSQDHWRNQPQHF
.	many	TRBV20-1	TRBJ1-2	TGCAGTGTGGGAGAGGAGGTCCGCGGCTACACCTTC	CSVGEEVRGYTF
TRBD1	.	TRBV18	TRBJ1-1	TGTGCCAGCTCACCACTACAGGGGGCCAGCACTGAAGCTTTCTTT	CASSPLQGASTEAFF
.	few	TRBV4-1	TRBJ2-1	TGCGCCAGCAGCCAAGATCAGGTGGCAGGCCATAGGGTCAATGAGCAGTTCTTC	CASSQDQVAGHRVNEQFF
TRBD1	few	TRBV11-2	TRBJ2-2	TGTGCCACCCCGGGGACAGGGGGAACCGGGGAGCTGTTTTTT	CATPGTGGTGELFF
.	.	TRBV7-3	TRBJ2-1	TGTGCCAGCAGCTGGACGGCCGGCAATGAGCAGTTCTTC	CASSWTAGNEQFF
TRBD2	.	TRBV7-2	TRBJ2-7	TGTGCCACCGCCTTGGGACTAGTGGGCGAGCAGTACTTC	CATALGLVGEQYF
.	.	TRBV28	TRBJ2-7	TGTGCCAGCTGGCGGGCAGGGACGGGTTTCTACGAGCAGTACTTC	CASWRAGTGFYEQYF
TRBD1	many	TRBV6-2/TRBV6-3	TRBJ2-3	TGTGCCAGCAGTTCAGGGGGCTTGACAGATACGCAGTATTTT	CASSSGGLTDTQYF
TRBD2	many	TRBV10-3	TRBJ2-5	TGTGCCATCAGTGCGACTAGCGGGAACCAAGAGACCCAGTACTTC	CAISATSGNQETQYF
.	few	TRBV20-1	TRBJ2-7	TGCAGTGCTCCGGAGTCCCCATCCTACGAGCAGTACTTC	CSAPESPSYEQYF
.	few	TRBV27	TRBJ2-2	TGTGCCAGCAGTTTACCCTATGGGGGGCAGAGCACCGGGGAGCTGTTTTTT	CASSLPYGGQSTGELFF
TRBD1	.	TRBV6-5	TRBJ2-7	TGTGCCAGCAGTTACTTACATGAGTGGGACAGGGGGATCTACGAGCAGTACTTC	CASSYLHEWDRGIYEQYF
.	few	TRBV20-1	TRBJ1-1	TGCAGTGCTAGTGGTGACCGGGCCCGTGACACTGAAGCTTTCTTT	CSASGDRARDTEAFF
.	many	TRBV7-3	TRBJ2-1	TGTGCCAGCAGCTTAAGTACCCAGGGAGGGGGTGAGCAGTTCTTC	CASSLSTQGGGEQFF
.	.	TRBV27	TRBJ1-1	TGTGCCAGCAGTCCCAACAGGGATCTAGGAGCTTTCTTT	CASSPNRDLGAFF
.	many	TRBV6-2/TRBV6-3	TRBJ2-5	TGTGCCAGCAGTCCGTCTTGGGCACAAGAGACCCAGTACTTC	CASSPSWAQETQYF
.	many	TRBV7-2	TRBJ2-7	TGTGCCAGCAGCTTACCGGGGGCTCGCGAGCAGTACTTC	CASSLPGAREQYF
.	many	TRBV29-1	TRBJ2-3	TGCAGCGTTGTTTCCGGGGGAGTGGGCACAGATACGCAGTATTTT	CSVVSGGVGTDTQYF